This T cell receptor (beta chain) comes out of a study of cytomegalovirus exposure and HLA in healthy donors. V was cut by 0 bases and J by 5 bases, with 15 bases left in between. This CDR3 region has 15 residues. Germline assignment: CDR1 SGHKS and CDR2 YYEKEE (reference sequence). 60 Vbeta and 13 Jbeta primers were used in PCR. Profiling relied on immunoSEQ multiplex PCR, and the TCRdb table lists in-frame clones only, not all of them. This sample carries 90,000 to 120,000 clones, roughly four fifths of them seen once, and the ten largest clones take approximately 2%. The chain couples TRBV5-5 to TRBJ2-7; tentatively, D is TRBD2 (5 bases). The sequencing sample was made of PBMCs. The TCR was taken from a man aged 18 to 29 in good health and CMV-seronegative. CDR3: CASSLVDGDLDEQYF. For the CDR3, the DNA is TGTGCCAGCAGCTTGGTGGACGGGGATCTCGACGAGCAGTACTTC.